This T cell receptor (beta chain) was captured in a study of memory CD4+ T cells and cytomegalovirus serostatus. Study summary: Of the healthy Belgian adults, 9 were CMV seropositive and approximately 25 seronegative. General study points: 67 of 164 known CMV-associated TCRbeta sequences appeared in CD4+ memory.

Produced via immunoSEQ multiplex PCR; TCRdb's table is partial and in-frame only. The table includes tens of thousands of clones, 82% detected once. Unmatched junction bases numbered 11, after V lost 6 bases and J lost 5 bases. The CDR3 loop spans 15 amino acids. CDR1 MRHNA and CDR2 SNTAGT come from the germline V gene. Single viable CD3+CD4+CD8-CD45RO+ cells were sorted as the memory CD4+ T cells. Serum IgG to CMV pp150, pp28, p38 and p52 defined serostatus. As to this clone: Its antigen is undetermined.

The sequenced material came from memory CD4+ T cells from blood. The TCR comes from an adult in good health and CMV-seronegative. Some clones in this sample may be carry-over from other donors' samples. The chain combines TRBV6-4 with TRBJ2-3; TRBD2 matches 7 bases. CDR3 residues: CASRPLSTSVDTQYF. CDR3 nucleotide sequence: TGTGCCAGCAGGCCTTTATCCACTAGCGTAGATACGCAGTATTTT.